Listed here is a single T cell receptor beta chain. The sample comes from a study of blood T cell repertoires in COVID-19. Study details: The origin of the acute and convalescent COVID-19 samples was the United States, Italy and Spain. PBMCs, B-cell-depleted T cells, or T cells were the source of the cDNA or gDNA that made up the material.

The CDR3 is made up of 16 amino acids. V dropped 1 base and J dropped 1 base, with 12 bases sitting between them. Germline CDR1 SGHTA, CDR2 FQGNSA. In the original processing: Nucleated cell counts were estimated from reference gene primer amplification. Assay: immunoSEQ multiplex PCR; the TCRdb copy retains only in-frame clones and omits some. The DNA was the basis for D and trimming; V, J and clone size are from that table. The sample lists 250,000 or so clones, about 87% occurring once. This TCR was recovered from a woman in her seventies with active or convalescent COVID-19. The specimen sequenced was peripheral blood. The chain employs TRBV7-2 and TRBJ2-3, with D perhaps TRBD1 (6 bases). In nucleotides, the CDR3 is TGTGCCAGCAGCTTAGATAGGGGGTTTGGCACAGATACGCAGTATTTT. Amino acids: CASSLDRGFGTDTQYF.